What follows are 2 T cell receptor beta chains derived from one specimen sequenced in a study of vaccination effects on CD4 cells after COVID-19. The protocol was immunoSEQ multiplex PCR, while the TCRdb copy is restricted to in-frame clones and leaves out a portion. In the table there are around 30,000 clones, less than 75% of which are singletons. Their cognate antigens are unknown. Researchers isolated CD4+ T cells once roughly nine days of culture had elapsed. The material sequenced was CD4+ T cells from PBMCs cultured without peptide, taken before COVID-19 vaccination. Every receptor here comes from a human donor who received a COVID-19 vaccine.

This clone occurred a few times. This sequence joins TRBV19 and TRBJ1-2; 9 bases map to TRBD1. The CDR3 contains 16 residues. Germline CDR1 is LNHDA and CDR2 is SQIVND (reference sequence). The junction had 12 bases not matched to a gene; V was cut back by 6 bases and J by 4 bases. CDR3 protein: CASRGQGNPRSYGYTF. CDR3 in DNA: TGTGCCAGTAGGGGACAGGGTAATCCGCGGAGCTATGGCTACACCTTC.

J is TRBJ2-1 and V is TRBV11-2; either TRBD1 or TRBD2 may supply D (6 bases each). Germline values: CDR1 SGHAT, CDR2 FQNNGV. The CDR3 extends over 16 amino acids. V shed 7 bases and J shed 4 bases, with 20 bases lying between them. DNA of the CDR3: TGTGCCAGCATCCTACGAGGAGGGGGGCCATACAATGAGCAGTTCTTC. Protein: CASILRGGGPYNEQFF.